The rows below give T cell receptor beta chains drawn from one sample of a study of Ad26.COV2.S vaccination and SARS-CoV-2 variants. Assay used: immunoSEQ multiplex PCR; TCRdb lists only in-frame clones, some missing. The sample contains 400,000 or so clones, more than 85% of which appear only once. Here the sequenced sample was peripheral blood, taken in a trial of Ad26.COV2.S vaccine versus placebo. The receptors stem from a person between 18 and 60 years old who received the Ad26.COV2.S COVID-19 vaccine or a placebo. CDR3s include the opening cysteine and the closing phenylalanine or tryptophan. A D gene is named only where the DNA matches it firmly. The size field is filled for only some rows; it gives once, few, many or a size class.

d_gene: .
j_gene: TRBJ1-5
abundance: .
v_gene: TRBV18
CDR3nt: TGTGCCAGCTCACCAGTCAGTAATAGCAATCAGCCCCAGCATTTT
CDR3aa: CASSPVSNSNQPQHF

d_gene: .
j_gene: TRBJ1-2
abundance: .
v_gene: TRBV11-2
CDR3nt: TGTGCCAGCAGCGCGGGGGGGACATTAAATGGCTACACCTTC
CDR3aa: CASSAGGTLNGYTF

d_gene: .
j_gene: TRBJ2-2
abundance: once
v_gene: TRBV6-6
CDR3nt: TGTGCCAGCAGCACCACCGGGGAGACCACCGGGGAGCTGTTTTTT
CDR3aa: CASSTTGETTGELFF

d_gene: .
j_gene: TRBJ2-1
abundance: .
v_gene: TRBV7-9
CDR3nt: TGTGCCAGCAGCCAAACGGCAGATGAGCAGTTCTTC
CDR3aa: CASSQTADEQFF

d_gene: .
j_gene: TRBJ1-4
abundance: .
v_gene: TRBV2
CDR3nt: TGTGCCAGCAAATACCGGCGGGTGGGGGCAACTAATGAAAAACTGTTTTTT
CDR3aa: CASKYRRVGATNEKLFF

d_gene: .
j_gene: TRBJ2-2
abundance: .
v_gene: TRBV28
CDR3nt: TGTGCCAGCAGCCTCATAGGGGAGCTGTTTTTT
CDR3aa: CASSLIGELFF

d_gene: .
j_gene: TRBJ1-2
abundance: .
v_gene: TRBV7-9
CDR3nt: TGTGCCAGCAGCTTAGTGGGTTCCTATGGCTACACCTTC
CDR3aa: CASSLVGSYGYTF

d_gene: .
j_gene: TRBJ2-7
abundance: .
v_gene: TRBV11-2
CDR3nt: TGTGCCAGCAGCTCCAATGAGCTAGCGCATAGATACGAGCAGTACTTC
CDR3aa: CASSSNELAHRYEQYF

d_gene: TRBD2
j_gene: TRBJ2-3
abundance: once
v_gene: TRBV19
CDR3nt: TGTGCCAGTAGTTTGGTAGGACTAGGAAGCACAGATACGCAGTATTTT
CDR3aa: CASSLVGLGSTDTQYF

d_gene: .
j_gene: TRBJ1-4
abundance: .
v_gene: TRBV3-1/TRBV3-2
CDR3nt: TGTGCCAGCAGCCCCCCCGAACATGGAGGAAAACTGTTTTTT
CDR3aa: CASSPPEHGGKLFF

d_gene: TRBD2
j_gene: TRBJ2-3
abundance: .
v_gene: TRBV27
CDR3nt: TGTGCCAGCAGTTTTATGACTAGCGGGGGGGCAATAGATACGCAGTATTTT
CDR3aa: CASSFMTSGGAIDTQYF

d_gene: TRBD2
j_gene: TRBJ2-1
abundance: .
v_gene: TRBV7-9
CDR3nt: TGTGCCAGCAGCCAAAGACTAGCCGTGACCTACAATGAGCAGTTCTTC
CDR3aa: CASSQRLAVTYNEQFF

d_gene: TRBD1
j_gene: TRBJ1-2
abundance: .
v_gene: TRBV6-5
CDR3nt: TGTGCCACCTCCCTAGGGGGCGAGGGCTACACCTTC
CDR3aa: CATSLGGEGYTF

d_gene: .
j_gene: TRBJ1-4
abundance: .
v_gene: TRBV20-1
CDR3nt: TGCAGTGCAGAGGGGGGTGAAAAACTGTTTTTT
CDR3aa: CSAEGGEKLFF

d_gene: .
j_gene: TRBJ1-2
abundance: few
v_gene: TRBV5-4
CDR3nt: TGTGCCAGCAGCTTGGACAGGGCGAGAGGCTACACCTTC
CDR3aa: CASSLDRARGYTF

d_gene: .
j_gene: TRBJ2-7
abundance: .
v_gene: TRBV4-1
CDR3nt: TGCGCCAGCAGCCAGGGAGGACCGATCTACGAGCAGTACTTC
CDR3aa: CASSQGGPIYEQYF

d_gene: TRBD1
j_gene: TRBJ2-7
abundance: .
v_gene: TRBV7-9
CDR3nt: TGTGCCAGCAGCCTCTCACAGGGGATCCGCTCCTACGAGCAGTACTTC
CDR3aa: CASSLSQGIRSYEQYF

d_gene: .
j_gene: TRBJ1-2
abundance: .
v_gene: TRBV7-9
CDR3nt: TGTGCCAGCAGCTTAGGATACGATCTAGGCAGGGACGGCTACACCTTC
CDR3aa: CASSLGYDLGRDGYTF

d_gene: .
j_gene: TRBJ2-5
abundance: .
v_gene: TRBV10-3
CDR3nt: TGTGCCATCAGTGTTCAGGGCACCCAAGAGACCCAGTACTTC
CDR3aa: CAISVQGTQETQYF

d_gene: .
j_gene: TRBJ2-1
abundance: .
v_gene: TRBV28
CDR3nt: TGTGCCAGCAATAGACAGGCGCATCCTACCAATGAGCAGTTCTTC
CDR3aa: CASNRQAHPTNEQFF

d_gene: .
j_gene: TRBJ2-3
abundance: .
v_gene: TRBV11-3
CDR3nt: TGTGCCAGCAGCTCAGGGGGGGCGGGAGATACGCAGTATTTT
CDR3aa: CASSSGGAGDTQYF

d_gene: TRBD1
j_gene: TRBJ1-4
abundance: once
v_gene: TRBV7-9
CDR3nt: TGTGCCAGCAGCGAGTCCGGGACAGGGGTTTTTTTT
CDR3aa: CASSESGTGVFF

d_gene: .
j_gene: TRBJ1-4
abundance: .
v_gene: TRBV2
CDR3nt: TGTGCCAGCAGTGAAGGGGCGGTTCGCGAAAAACTGTTTTTT
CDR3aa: CASSEGAVREKLFF

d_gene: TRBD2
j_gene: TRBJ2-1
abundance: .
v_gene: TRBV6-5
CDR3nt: TGTGCCAGCACCCCGGTCAGCGGGGGGGACAATGAGCAGTTCTTC
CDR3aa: CASTPVSGGDNEQFF

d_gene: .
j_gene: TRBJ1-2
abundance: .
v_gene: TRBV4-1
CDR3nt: TGCGCCAGCAGCCAAGAGTTGGGGGCGGATGGCTACACCTTC
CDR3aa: CASSQELGADGYTF

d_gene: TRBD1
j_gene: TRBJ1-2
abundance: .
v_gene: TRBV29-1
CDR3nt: TGCAGCGTTGAAAACGGCAGGGGGCTTAAGGGCTACACCTTC
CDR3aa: CSVENGRGLKGYTF

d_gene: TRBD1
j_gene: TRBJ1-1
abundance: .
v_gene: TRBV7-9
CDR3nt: TGTGCCAGCAGCTTCAGCGGACAGGGGGCTTTCTTT
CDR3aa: CASSFSGQGAFF

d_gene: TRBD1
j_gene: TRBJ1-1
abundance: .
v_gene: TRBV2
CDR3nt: TGTGCCAGCAGTTTTCGGACAGGCACTGAAGCTTTCTTT
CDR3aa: CASSFRTGTEAFF

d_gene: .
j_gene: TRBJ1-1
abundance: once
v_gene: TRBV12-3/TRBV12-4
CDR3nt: TGTGCCAGCAGGTGGGCAACTGAAGCTTTCTTT
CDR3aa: CASRWATEAFF

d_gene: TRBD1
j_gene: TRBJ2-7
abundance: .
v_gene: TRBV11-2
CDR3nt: TGTGCCAGCAGTCGGGACAGGGGACTCCTCTACGAGCAGTACTTC
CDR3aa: CASSRDRGLLYEQYF

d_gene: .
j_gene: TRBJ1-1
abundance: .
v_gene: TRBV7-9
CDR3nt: TGTGCCAGCAGCTTTCAACTGAACACTGAAGCTTTCTTT
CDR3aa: CASSFQLNTEAFF

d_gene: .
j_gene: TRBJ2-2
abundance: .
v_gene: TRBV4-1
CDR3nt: TGCGCCAGCAGCCTACCGACCGGGGAGCTGTTTTTT
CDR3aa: CASSLPTGELFF

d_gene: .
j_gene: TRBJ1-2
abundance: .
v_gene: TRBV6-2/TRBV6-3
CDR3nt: TGTGCCAGCAGCCGGCAGGGAGGAGATGGCTACACCTTC
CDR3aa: CASSRQGGDGYTF

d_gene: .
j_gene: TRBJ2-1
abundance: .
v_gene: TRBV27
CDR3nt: TGTGCCAGCACTAGACAGATTGGGGATGAGCAGTTCTTC
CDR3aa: CASTRQIGDEQFF

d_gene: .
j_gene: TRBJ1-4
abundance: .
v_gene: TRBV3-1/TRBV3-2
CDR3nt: TGTGCCAGCAGGTTGTGGGACGCAACTAATGAAAAACTGTTTTTT
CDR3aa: CASRLWDATNEKLFF

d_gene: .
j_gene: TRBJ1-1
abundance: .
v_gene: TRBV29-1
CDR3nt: TGCAGCGTTGAAGTGGCGGCTGAAGCTTTCTTT
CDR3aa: CSVEVAAEAFF